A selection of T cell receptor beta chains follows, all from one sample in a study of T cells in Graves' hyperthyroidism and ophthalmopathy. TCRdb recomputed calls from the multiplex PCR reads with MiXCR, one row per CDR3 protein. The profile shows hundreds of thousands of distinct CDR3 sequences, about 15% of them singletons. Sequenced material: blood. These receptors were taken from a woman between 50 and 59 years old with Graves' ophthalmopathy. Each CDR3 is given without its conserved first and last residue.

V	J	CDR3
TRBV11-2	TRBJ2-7	ASSLGVPGTSSYEQY
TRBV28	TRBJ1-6	ASHKTGMSLH
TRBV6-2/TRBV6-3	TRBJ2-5	ASRPRTGGETQY
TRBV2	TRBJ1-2	ASSDSWGQGTDGYT
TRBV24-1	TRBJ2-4	ATRGGKNIQY
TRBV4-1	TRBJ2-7	ASSRGDLVNEQY
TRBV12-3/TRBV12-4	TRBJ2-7	ASSWGLAGYEQY
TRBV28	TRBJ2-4	ASTSGGEANLGIQY
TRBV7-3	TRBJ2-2	ASRTGRDTGELF
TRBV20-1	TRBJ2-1	SARGTSFEQF
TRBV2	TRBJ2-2	ASGTANTGELF
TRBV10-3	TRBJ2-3	AISEEGLGTDTQY
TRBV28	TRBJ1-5	ASSTGVSNQPQH
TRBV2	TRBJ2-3	ASSTRNRAAKDTQY
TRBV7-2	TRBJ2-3	ASSLGSLAGSTDTQY
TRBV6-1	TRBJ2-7	ASSFQVTGGGEQY
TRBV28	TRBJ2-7	ASSFQGAMTEQY
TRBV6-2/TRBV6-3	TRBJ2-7	ASSPTIPGLAGGELY
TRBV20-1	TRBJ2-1	SARGLDHYNEQF
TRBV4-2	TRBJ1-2	ASSQDNSQVGGYT